This TCR beta chain was recovered during a study of T cells in localized non-small cell lung cancer (dated by TCRdb to about 2020). Turning to the overall study: The study examined T cell repertoires in under 300 patients with early-stage NSCLC and compared tumors with uninvolved tumor-adjacent lungs. The cohort was made up of approximately 250 treatment-naive NSCLC patients whose localized lung tumors had been resected. A mean age of approximately 66 years was recorded for the NSCLC patients, of whom 120 to 150 were male and about a hundred were female. Here is what the overall study found, with its caveats: Of the top 100 tumor clones, a median of 57 were detected in paired uninvolved adjacent lung; under 35 were also among that lung's top 100. Since the design was exploratory, TCR variables were selected using unadjusted p-values with no false-discovery rate correction. Longer overall survival was associated with higher T cell density in blood, whereas shorter survival was associated with higher clonality in adjacent lung. Uninvolved tumor-adjacent lung showed the highest T cell clonality, higher than tumor, which suggests more focused antigenic responses in the uninvolved tumor-adjacent lung. Because multi-region sequencing of the tumors was not done, intratumor heterogeneity could not be ruled out.

The immunoSEQ Assay was used to sequence TCR beta CDR3 regions from DNA. Under the source paper's analysis protocol: T cell density was computed as TCR beta template counts normalized to usable DNA estimated by amplifying housekeeping genes. The preseqR package was used to estimate richness by extrapolating to 400,000 templates for PBMC samples and to 120,000 templates for tissue samples. Clonality was calculated as one minus Pielou's evenness. Differential abundance testing on productive amino-acid clonotypes, with a minimum total count of 5 and an alpha of 0.1, was used to identify tissue-enriched TCRs. The Jaccard Index and the Morisita Overlap Index were used to quantify repertoire overlap between compartments. TCR beta CDR3s were clustered by GLIPH together with public tetramer-defined viral CDR3s, and at least three viral sequences plus V-gene enrichment were required for viral motifs. Imported from immuneACCESS, the table was reduced by TCRdb to in-frame sequences with V and J called. These copies leave out some clones; in studies compared against another copy, an unresolved V gene accounts for under half, and the cause of the remainder is not known. V and J calls and clone size are given by that table; D and trimming were obtained from the DNA. The sample table shows tens of thousands of clones, and approximately 86% are seen once. About 7% of the sample goes to the ten largest clones.

At diagnosis, tumor, uninvolved tumor-adjacent lung and peripheral blood were collected and then preserved as a mix of FFPE and fresh-frozen material. For TCR repertoire profiling, the blood samples were analyzed as peripheral blood mononuclear cells. Reading the germline V gene gives CDR1 SGHDT and CDR2 YYEEEE. The V and J ends are trimmed by 7 bases and 5 bases, leaving 15 bases between them. The CDR3 runs 13 residues from the cysteine to the phenylalanine. Of the read, only the CDR3 DNA is kept; its 39 bases are in frame from base 1. This clone occurred a few times. Its antigen target is currently unknown. The record has no base qualities; no much larger clone is one base away.

This receptor was identified in a woman aged 18-50 years with stage III lung adenocarcinoma. This sequence uses TRBV5-6 and TRBJ2-5; 6 matching bases give a weak D call of TRBD2. The source material was peripheral blood, sampled before any cancer treatment. The CDR3 reads as follows: CASAGPGRETQYF. The sequence in DNA is TGTGCCAGCGCGGGGCCGGGGCGGGAGACCCAGTACTTC.